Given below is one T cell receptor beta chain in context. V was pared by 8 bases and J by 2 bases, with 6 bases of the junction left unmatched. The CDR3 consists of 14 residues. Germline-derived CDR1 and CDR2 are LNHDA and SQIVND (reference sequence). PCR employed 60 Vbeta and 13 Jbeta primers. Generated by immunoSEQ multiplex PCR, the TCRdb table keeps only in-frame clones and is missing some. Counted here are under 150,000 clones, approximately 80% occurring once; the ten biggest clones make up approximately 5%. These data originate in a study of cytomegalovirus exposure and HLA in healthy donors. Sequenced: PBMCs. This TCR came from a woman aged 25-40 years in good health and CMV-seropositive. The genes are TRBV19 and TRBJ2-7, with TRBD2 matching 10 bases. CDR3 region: CASCASGRPYEQYF. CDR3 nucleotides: TGTGCCAGTTGTGCTAGCGGGAGACCCTACGAGCAGTACTTC.